This T cell receptor beta chain emerged from a study of T cells after yellow fever vaccination. V dropped 8 bases and J dropped 7 bases, with 12 bases sitting between them. This CDR3 has 12 amino acids. Germline CDR1 and CDR2: MNHNS and SASEGT. With regard to this clonotype: What it recognizes is unknown.

TCRdb independently ran MiXCR on the 5' RACE reads; one entry per CDR3 protein. Of 500,000 to 650,000 distinct CDR3 sequences in the sample, roughly a sixth were seen once. Study-level results: When the response was secondary, it was weaker but reached its peak faster, day 5 versus 15. A small share of clonotypes appeared in both CD4 and CD8 compartments.

The chain is built from TRBV6-1 and TRBJ1-5; D remains ambiguous. The origin of this receptor is a man between 18 and 29 years old who received the YFV17D yellow fever vaccine. The source was PBMCs, collected 5 to 6 days after the first yellow fever vaccination. The CDR3 DNA reads as TGTGCCAGCGAGCGGGGAGGGCAGCCCCAGCATTTT. As protein: CASERGGQPQHF.